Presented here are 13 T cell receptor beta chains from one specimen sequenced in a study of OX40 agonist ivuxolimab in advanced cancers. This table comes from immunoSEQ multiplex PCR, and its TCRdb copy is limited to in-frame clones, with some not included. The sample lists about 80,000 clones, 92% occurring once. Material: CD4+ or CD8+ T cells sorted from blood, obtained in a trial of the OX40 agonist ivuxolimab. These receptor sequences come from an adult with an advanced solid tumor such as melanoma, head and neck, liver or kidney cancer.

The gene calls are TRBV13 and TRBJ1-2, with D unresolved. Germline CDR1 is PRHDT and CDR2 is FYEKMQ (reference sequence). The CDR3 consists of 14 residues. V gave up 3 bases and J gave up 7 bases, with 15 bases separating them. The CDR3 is CASSLGGIWGGYTF. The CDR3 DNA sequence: TGTGCCAGCAGCTTGGGTGGCATCTGGGGTGGCTACACCTTC.

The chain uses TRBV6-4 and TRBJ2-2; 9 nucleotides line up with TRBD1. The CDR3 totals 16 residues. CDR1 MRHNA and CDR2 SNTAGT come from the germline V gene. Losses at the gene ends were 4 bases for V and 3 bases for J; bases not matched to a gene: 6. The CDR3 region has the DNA TGTGCCAGCAGTGTGGGACAGGGTATCGACACCGGGGAGCTGTTTTTT. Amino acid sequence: CASSVGQGIDTGELFF.

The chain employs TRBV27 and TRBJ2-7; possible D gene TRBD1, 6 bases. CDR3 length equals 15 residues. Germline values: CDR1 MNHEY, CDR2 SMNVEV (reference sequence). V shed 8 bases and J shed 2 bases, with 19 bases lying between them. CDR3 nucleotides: TGTGCCAGCGGGCTCGCAGGGGCGTACGCCTACGAGCAGTACTTC. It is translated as CASGLAGAYAYEQYF.

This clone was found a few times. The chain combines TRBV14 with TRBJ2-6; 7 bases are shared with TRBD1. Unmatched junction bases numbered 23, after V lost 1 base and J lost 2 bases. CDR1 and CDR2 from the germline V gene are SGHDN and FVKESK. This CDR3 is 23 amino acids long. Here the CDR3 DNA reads TGTGCCAGCAGCCAAGCCGACGCCTGGGACAGCGGCCCCGGGACCGCTGGGGCCAACGTCCTGACTTTC. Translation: CASSQADAWDSGPGTAGANVLTF.

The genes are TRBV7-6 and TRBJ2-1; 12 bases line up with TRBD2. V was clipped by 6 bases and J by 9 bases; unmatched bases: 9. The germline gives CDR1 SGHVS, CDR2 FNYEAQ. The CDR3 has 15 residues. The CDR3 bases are TGTGCCAGCAGTTCCCTAGCGGGGGGGCTTGGTGAGCAGTTCTTC. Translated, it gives CASSSLAGGLGEQFF.

In nucleotides, the CDR3 is TGTGCCAGCAGGACTCCGGGGGGAAACCATAGAGGAGAGACCCAGTACTTC. Translated, it gives CASRTPGGNHRGETQYF. The V and J genes are TRBV6-4 and TRBJ2-5; 7 bases align to TRBD2. This CDR3 has 17 amino acids. Unmatched junction bases numbered 17, after V lost 6 bases and J lost 4 bases. CDR1 and CDR2 from the germline V gene are MRHNA and SNTAGT.

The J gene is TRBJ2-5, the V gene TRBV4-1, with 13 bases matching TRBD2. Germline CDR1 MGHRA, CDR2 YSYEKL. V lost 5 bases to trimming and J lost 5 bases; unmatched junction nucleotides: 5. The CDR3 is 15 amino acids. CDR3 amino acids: CASSETSGGAETQYF. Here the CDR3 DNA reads TGCGCCAGCAGCGAAACTAGCGGGGGGGCGGAGACCCAGTACTTC.

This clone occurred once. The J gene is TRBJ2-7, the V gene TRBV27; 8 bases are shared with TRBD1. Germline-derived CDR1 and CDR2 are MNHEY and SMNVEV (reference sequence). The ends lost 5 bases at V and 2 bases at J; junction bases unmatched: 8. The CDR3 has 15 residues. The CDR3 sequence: CASSLGQGPPYEQYF. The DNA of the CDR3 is TGTGCCAGCAGTCTTGGACAGGGCCCCCCCTACGAGCAGTACTTC.

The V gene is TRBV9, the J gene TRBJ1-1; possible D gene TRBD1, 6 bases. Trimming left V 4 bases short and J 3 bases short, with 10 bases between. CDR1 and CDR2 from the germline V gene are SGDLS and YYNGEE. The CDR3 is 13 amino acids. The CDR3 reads CASSQGGHTEAFF. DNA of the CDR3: TGTGCCAGCAGCCAAGGGGGGCACACTGAAGCTTTCTTT.

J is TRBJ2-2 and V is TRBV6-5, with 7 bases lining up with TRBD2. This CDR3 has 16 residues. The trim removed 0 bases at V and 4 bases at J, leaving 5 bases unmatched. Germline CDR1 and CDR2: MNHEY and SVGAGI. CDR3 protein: CASSYSFSGLTGELFF. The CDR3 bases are TGTGCCAGCAGTTACTCTTTTAGCGGGCTCACCGGGGAGCTGTTTTTT.

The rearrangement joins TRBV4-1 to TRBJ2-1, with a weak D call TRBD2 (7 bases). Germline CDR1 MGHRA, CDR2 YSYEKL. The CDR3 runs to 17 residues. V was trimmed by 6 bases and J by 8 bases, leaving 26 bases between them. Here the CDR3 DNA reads TGCGCCAGCAGAGGGGGGAGCGGGGAGCCTCCGCTGGATGAGCAGTTCTTC. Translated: CASRGGSGEPPLDEQFF.

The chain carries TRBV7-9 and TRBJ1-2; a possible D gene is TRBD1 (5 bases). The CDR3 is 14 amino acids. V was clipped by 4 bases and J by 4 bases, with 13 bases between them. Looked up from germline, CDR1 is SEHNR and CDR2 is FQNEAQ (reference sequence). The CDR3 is CASSSAGALYGYTF. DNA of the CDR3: TGTGCCAGCAGCTCCGCCGGGGCCCTCTATGGCTACACCTTC. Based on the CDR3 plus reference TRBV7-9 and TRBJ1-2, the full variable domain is DTGVSQNPRHKITKRGQNVTFRCDPISEHNRLYWYRQTLGQGPEFLTYFQNEAQLEKSRLLSDRFSAERPKGSFSTLEIQRTEQGDSAMYLCASSSAGALYGYTFGSGTRLTVV.

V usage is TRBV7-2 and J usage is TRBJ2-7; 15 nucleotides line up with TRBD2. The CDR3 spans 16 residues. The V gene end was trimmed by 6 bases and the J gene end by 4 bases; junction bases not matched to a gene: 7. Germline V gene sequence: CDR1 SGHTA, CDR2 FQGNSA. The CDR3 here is CASRSGTSGGRYEQYF. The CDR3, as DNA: TGTGCCAGCAGGTCCGGGACTAGCGGGGGGAGGTACGAGCAGTACTTC.